This T cell receptor (beta chain) was recovered during a study of cytomegalovirus exposure and HLA in healthy donors. The wider study: HLA-typed donors were the source of some 80 million unique TCRs, which an early data release held. Study results and caveats: Exclusion applied to some V segments, including TRBV6-2 and TRBV6-3, as they were indistinguishable. The authors judged a highly shared variant cluster likely a sequencing artifact.

The CDR3 length is 16 residues. V lost 4 bases and J lost 4; bases outside the gene matches: 10. Germline lookup yields CDR1 SGDLS and CDR2 YYNGEE. Turning to this clone: Its antigen is currently unknown.

In the PCR, 60 Vbeta and 13 Jbeta primers were used. Sequencing was performed with immunoSEQ multiplex PCR; in TCRdb, only in-frame clones are kept and a portion is missing. The sample yields some 170,000 clones, around 79% seen once. The TCR comes from a man aged 35-49 years in good health and CMV-seronegative. The rearrangement links TRBV9 to TRBJ1-4, with 7 nucleotides matching TRBD1. The sample taken for sequencing was PBMCs. CDR3: CASSPTTGYGNEKLFF. CDR3 nucleotide sequence: TGTGCCAGCAGCCCAACGACAGGGTATGGTAATGAAAAACTGTTTTTT.